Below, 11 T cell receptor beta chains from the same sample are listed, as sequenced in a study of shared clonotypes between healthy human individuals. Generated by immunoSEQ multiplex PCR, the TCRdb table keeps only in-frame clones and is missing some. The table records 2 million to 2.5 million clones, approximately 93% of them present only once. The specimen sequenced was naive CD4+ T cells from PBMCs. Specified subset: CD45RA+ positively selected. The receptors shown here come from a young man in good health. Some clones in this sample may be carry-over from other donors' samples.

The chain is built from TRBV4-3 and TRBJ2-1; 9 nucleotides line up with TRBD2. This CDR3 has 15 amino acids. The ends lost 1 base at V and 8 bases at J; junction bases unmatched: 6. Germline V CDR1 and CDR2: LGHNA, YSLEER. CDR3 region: CASSQGGAGGDEQFF. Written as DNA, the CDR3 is TGCGCCAGCAGCCAAGGCGGAGCGGGAGGAGATGAGCAGTTCTTC.

The CDR3 loop reads CAISGVDQPQHF. The CDR3 nucleotides read TGTGCCATCAGTGGGGTGGATCAGCCCCAGCATTTT. This chain connects TRBV10-3 to TRBJ1-5, with D unresolved. V gave up 4 bases and J gave up 5 bases, with 6 bases separating them. This CDR3 region has 12 residues. Per germline, CDR1 ENHRY and CDR2 SYGVKD.

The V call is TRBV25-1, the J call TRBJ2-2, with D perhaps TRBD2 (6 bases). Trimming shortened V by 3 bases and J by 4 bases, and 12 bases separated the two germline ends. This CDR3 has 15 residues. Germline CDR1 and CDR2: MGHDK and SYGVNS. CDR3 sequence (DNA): TGTGCCAGCAGTGAGTCGGGAGTAGGCACCGGGGAGCTGTTTTTT. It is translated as CASSESGVGTGELFF.

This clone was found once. CDR3 sequence reads: CASSQATGWETQYF. The CDR3, as DNA: TGCGCCAGCAGCCAAGCGACAGGGTGGGAGACCCAGTACTTC. The V call is TRBV4-1, the J call TRBJ2-5, with TRBD1 matching over 7 bases. V shed 1 base and J 5 bases; nucleotides not matched to a gene: 4. The CDR3 is 14 amino acids. The germline CDR1 and CDR2 sequences are MGHRA and YSYEKL.

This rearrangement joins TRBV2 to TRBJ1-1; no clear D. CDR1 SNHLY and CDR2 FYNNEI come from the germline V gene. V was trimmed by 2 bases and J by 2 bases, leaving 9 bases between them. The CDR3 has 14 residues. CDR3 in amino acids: CASSEKTINTEAFF. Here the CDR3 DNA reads TGTGCCAGCAGTGAAAAGACGATCAACACTGAAGCTTTCTTT.

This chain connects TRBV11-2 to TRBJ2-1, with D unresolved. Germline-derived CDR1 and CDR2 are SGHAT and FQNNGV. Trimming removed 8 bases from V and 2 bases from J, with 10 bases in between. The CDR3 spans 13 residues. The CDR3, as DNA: TGTGCCAGCCGGAGTGGGACCTACAATGAGCAGTTCTTC. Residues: CASRSGTYNEQFF.

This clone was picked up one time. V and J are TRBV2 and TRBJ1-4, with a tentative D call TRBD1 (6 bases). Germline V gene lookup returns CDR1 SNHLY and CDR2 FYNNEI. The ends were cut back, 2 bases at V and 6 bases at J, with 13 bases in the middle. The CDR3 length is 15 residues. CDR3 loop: CASSEHRVRDEKLFF. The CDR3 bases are TGTGCCAGCAGTGAACACAGGGTACGGGATGAAAAACTGTTTTTT.

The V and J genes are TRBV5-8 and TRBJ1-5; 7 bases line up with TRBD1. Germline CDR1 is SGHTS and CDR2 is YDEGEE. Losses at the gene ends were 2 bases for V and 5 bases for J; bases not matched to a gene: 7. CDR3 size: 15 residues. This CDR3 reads CASSLYRGWDQPQHF. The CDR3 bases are TGTGCCAGCAGCTTATACAGGGGTTGGGATCAGCCCCAGCATTTT.

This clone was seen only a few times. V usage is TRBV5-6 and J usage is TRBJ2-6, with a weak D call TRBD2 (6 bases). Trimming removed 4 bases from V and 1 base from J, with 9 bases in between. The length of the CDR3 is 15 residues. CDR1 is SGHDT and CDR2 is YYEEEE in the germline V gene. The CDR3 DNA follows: TGTGCCAGCAGCCGGGCGGGATCTGGGGCCAACGTCCTGACTTTC. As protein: CASSRAGSGANVLTF.

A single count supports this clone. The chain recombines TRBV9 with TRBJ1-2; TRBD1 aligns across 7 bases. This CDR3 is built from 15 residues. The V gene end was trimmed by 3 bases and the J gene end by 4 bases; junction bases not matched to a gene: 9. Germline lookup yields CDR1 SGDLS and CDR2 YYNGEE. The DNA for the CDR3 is TGTGCCAGCAGCGCCTCAACAGGGGCCGTCTATGGCTACACCTTC. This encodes CASSASTGAVYGYTF. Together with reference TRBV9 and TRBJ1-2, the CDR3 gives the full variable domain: DSGVTQTPKHLITATGQRVTLRCSPRSGDLSVYWYQQSLDQGLQFLIQYYNGEERAKGNILERFSAQQFPDLHSELNLSSLELGDSALYFCASSASTGAVYGYTFGSGTRLTVV.

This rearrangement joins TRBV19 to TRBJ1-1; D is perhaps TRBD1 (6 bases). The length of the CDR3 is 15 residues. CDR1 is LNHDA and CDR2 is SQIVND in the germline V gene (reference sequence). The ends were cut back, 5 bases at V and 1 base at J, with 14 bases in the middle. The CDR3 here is CASSEGGWTNTEAFF. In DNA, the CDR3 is TGTGCCAGTAGTGAGGGGGGTTGGACGAACACTGAAGCTTTCTTT.